Listed below are T cell receptor beta chains from one sample, sequenced in a study of control samples from healthy donors and cancer patients. TCRdb keeps only in-frame clones here, not all; method: immunoSEQ multiplex PCR. The table includes about 140,000 clones, about 89% detected once. Sequencing was done on a sample of blood. All receptors come from a young man in good health. The CDR3 runs from the conserved cysteine through the conserved F or W. Each record gives: J gene, D gene, V gene, clone size, CDR3 DNA, CDR3 protein. The D gene is left open where the match is weak. The size of a clone is reported for some rows only, either as once, few or many, or as a class for expanded clones.

J gene: TRBJ2-3
D gene: TRBD2
V gene: TRBV5-1
clone size: -
CDR3 DNA: TGCGCCAGCGCATTTGCGGGGGAAGATACGCAGTATTTT
CDR3 protein: CASAFAGEDTQYF

J gene: TRBJ1-3
D gene: -
V gene: TRBV5-1
clone size: once
CDR3 DNA: TGCGCCAGCAGCGCCTCGACAGGCCGGTCTGGAAACACCATATATTTT
CDR3 protein: CASSASTGRSGNTIYF

J gene: TRBJ1-2
D gene: -
V gene: TRBV3-1/TRBV3-2
clone size: -
CDR3 DNA: TGTGCCAGCAGCCAAGATCCTGCGTTTGGCTACACCTTC
CDR3 protein: CASSQDPAFGYTF

J gene: TRBJ2-7
D gene: -
V gene: TRBV28
clone size: -
CDR3 DNA: TGTGCCAGCGGACAAATAACACCCGAAGCGGGCGAGCAGTACTTC
CDR3 protein: CASGQITPEAGEQYF

J gene: TRBJ1-3
D gene: TRBD1
V gene: TRBV15
clone size: -
CDR3 DNA: TGTGCCACCAGCAGAGAAGGGGGCATTGGAAACACCATATATTTT
CDR3 protein: CATSREGGIGNTIYF

J gene: TRBJ2-7
D gene: TRBD2
V gene: TRBV10-3
clone size: once
CDR3 DNA: TGTGCCATCCTCCCGGTGCGGGGGAAATCCTACGAGCAGTACTTC
CDR3 protein: CAILPVRGKSYEQYF

J gene: TRBJ1-1
D gene: -
V gene: TRBV2
clone size: -
CDR3 DNA: TGTGCCAGCAGTCCCGGGCCGGAAGCTTTCTTT
CDR3 protein: CASSPGPEAFF

J gene: TRBJ1-5
D gene: TRBD1
V gene: TRBV28
clone size: -
CDR3 DNA: TGTGCCAGCAGTCCTCGACAGGGGCATAGCAATCAGCCCCAGCATTTT
CDR3 protein: CASSPRQGHSNQPQHF

J gene: TRBJ1-5
D gene: -
V gene: TRBV4-3
clone size: many
CDR3 DNA: TGCGCCAGCAGCCAGGCAACAGGGTCGGGTCAGCCCCAGCATTTT
CDR3 protein: CASSQATGSGQPQHF

J gene: TRBJ1-1
D gene: -
V gene: TRBV28
clone size: -
CDR3 DNA: TGTGCCAGCAGTACCTCAGGGCTTGTGGCGGTTGTTGAAAGTGCTTTCTTT
CDR3 protein: CASSTSGLVAVVESAFF

J gene: TRBJ2-5
D gene: -
V gene: TRBV10-2
clone size: -
CDR3 DNA: TGCGCCAGCCAGACGGGGGTCCAAGAGACCCAGTACTTC
CDR3 protein: CASQTGVQETQYF

J gene: TRBJ1-4
D gene: TRBD1
V gene: TRBV6-6
clone size: once
CDR3 DNA: TGTGCCAGCAGTCACGGGACAGCAAATGAAAAACTGTTTTTT
CDR3 protein: CASSHGTANEKLFF

J gene: TRBJ2-3
D gene: -
V gene: TRBV5-1
clone size: -
CDR3 DNA: TGCGCCAGCAGCCCAATAGCGGAGCCTAGCACAGATACGCAGTATTTT
CDR3 protein: CASSPIAEPSTDTQYF

J gene: TRBJ1-2
D gene: -
V gene: TRBV6-6
clone size: -
CDR3 DNA: TGTGCCAGCAGCAACGGGTATGGCTACACCTTC
CDR3 protein: CASSNGYGYTF

J gene: TRBJ1-1
D gene: -
V gene: TRBV6-5
clone size: -
CDR3 DNA: TGTGCCAGCACCAAGTGGGGGAAAAACACTGAAGCTTTCTTT
CDR3 protein: CASTKWGKNTEAFF

J gene: TRBJ2-3
D gene: -
V gene: TRBV4-3
clone size: once
CDR3 DNA: TGCGCCAGCAGCCAAGTATGGGGCGATACGCAGTATTTT
CDR3 protein: CASSQVWGDTQYF

J gene: TRBJ1-2
D gene: -
V gene: TRBV27
clone size: -
CDR3 DNA: TGTGCCAGCAGTTACGGGTTTGACAGGCCCTATGGCTACACCTTC
CDR3 protein: CASSYGFDRPYGYTF

J gene: TRBJ1-6
D gene: -
V gene: TRBV7-9
clone size: few
CDR3 DNA: TGTGCCAGCAGCCCTTTTTCCAATTCACCCCTCCACTTT
CDR3 protein: CASSPFSNSPLHF

J gene: TRBJ2-2
D gene: TRBD2
V gene: TRBV7-9
clone size: -
CDR3 DNA: TGTGCCAGCACCCGGGGGGGCAAGATCGGGGAGCTGTTTTTT
CDR3 protein: CASTRGGKIGELFF

J gene: TRBJ2-7
D gene: TRBD2
V gene: TRBV4-1
clone size: -
CDR3 DNA: TGCGCCAGCAGCCAAGAGTCCCTAGCGGTGCCCGAGCAGTACTTC
CDR3 protein: CASSQESLAVPEQYF

J gene: TRBJ2-3
D gene: -
V gene: TRBV2
clone size: once
CDR3 DNA: TGTGCCAGCAGTGGGGAGGCGGGGGCTTGGGATACGCAGTATTTT
CDR3 protein: CASSGEAGAWDTQYF

J gene: TRBJ2-1
D gene: TRBD2
V gene: TRBV19
clone size: once
CDR3 DNA: TGTGCCAGTAGTAAAGGGACTAGCGGGGGAAATGAGCAGTTCTTC
CDR3 protein: CASSKGTSGGNEQFF

J gene: TRBJ1-1
D gene: -
V gene: TRBV6-1
clone size: -
CDR3 DNA: TGTGCCAGCAGTGAATTCTCTAGCACTGAAGCTTTCTTT
CDR3 protein: CASSEFSSTEAFF

J gene: TRBJ1-3
D gene: -
V gene: TRBV18
clone size: -
CDR3 DNA: TGTGCCAGCTCACCTGTAGAATCAACTGGAAACACCATATATTTT
CDR3 protein: CASSPVESTGNTIYF

J gene: TRBJ1-2
D gene: -
V gene: TRBV10-3
clone size: -
CDR3 DNA: TGTGCCACCCTGGACACGACTAACTATGGCTACACCTTC
CDR3 protein: CATLDTTNYGYTF

J gene: TRBJ2-3
D gene: TRBD2
V gene: TRBV7-2
clone size: -
CDR3 DNA: TGTGCCAGCAGCAACCTAGCGGGGGGTGACACAGATACGCAGTATTTT
CDR3 protein: CASSNLAGGDTDTQYF

J gene: TRBJ2-7
D gene: -
V gene: TRBV5-1
clone size: -
CDR3 DNA: TGCGCCAGCAGCCCTGCCGTTCAGGCATCCTACGAGCAGTACTTC
CDR3 protein: CASSPAVQASYEQYF

J gene: TRBJ2-7
D gene: TRBD1
V gene: TRBV6-2/TRBV6-3
clone size: -
CDR3 DNA: TGTGCCAGCAGCCACAGGGGAAGGGACGAGCAGTACTTC
CDR3 protein: CASSHRGRDEQYF

J gene: TRBJ1-3
D gene: -
V gene: TRBV20-1
clone size: -
CDR3 DNA: TGCAGTGCCGTCGGAAACACCATATATTTT
CDR3 protein: CSAVGNTIYF

J gene: TRBJ2-1
D gene: -
V gene: TRBV5-1
clone size: -
CDR3 DNA: TGCGCCAGCAGCTTGGTGGCAGACTATAGCTCCTACAATGAGCAGTTCTTC
CDR3 protein: CASSLVADYSSYNEQFF

J gene: TRBJ2-7
D gene: -
V gene: TRBV6-6
clone size: -
CDR3 DNA: TGTGCCAGCAGTTTCCGGGACCAGCACTACGAGCAGTACTTC
CDR3 protein: CASSFRDQHYEQYF

J gene: TRBJ2-7
D gene: TRBD2
V gene: TRBV4-1
clone size: few
CDR3 DNA: TGCGCCAGCAGCCAAGCGGGAGGGATGTCCTACGAGCAGTACTTC
CDR3 protein: CASSQAGGMSYEQYF

J gene: TRBJ2-5
D gene: TRBD1
V gene: TRBV6-5
clone size: -
CDR3 DNA: TGTGCCAGCAGTTACGCCCAACAGGGGAGAGGAGAGACCCAGTACTTC
CDR3 protein: CASSYAQQGRGETQYF

J gene: TRBJ1-2
D gene: TRBD1
V gene: TRBV30
clone size: -
CDR3 DNA: TGTGCCTGGAGTGTCTTACAGGGGGACTTTGGCTACACCTTC
CDR3 protein: CAWSVLQGDFGYTF

J gene: TRBJ2-2
D gene: TRBD1
V gene: TRBV7-8
clone size: -
CDR3 DNA: TGTGCCAGCAGATACTTACTCACAGGGGTTCTTAACACCGGGGAGCTGTTTTTT
CDR3 protein: CASRYLLTGVLNTGELFF

J gene: TRBJ2-1
D gene: -
V gene: TRBV14
clone size: -
CDR3 DNA: TGTGCCAGCAGCCAGGTCACGGGCTCCTACAATGAGCAGTTCTTC
CDR3 protein: CASSQVTGSYNEQFF

J gene: TRBJ2-7
D gene: -
V gene: TRBV18
clone size: -
CDR3 DNA: TGTGCCAGCTCACCCCGCGGGGATCATTACGAGCAGTACTTC
CDR3 protein: CASSPRGDHYEQYF

J gene: TRBJ1-2
D gene: -
V gene: TRBV11-3
clone size: -
CDR3 DNA: TGTGCCAGCAGCAACGGTCACTATGGCTACACCTTC
CDR3 protein: CASSNGHYGYTF

J gene: TRBJ1-5
D gene: -
V gene: TRBV5-6
clone size: -
CDR3 DNA: TGTGCCAGCAGCTACACAGGAAATCAGCCCCAGCATTTT
CDR3 protein: CASSYTGNQPQHF

J gene: TRBJ2-5
D gene: TRBD2
V gene: TRBV4-3
clone size: -
CDR3 DNA: TGCGCCAGCAGCCCGGGACTAGCTGACCTAGAGACCCAGTACTTC
CDR3 protein: CASSPGLADLETQYF

J gene: TRBJ2-2
D gene: -
V gene: TRBV9
clone size: -
CDR3 DNA: TGTGCCAGCAGCGCCGACAGCCCGAACACCGGGGAGCTGTTTTTT
CDR3 protein: CASSADSPNTGELFF

J gene: TRBJ1-2
D gene: -
V gene: TRBV19
clone size: -
CDR3 DNA: TGTGCCAGTAGTATTTATCCAGGTCTCAACTATGGCTACACCTTC
CDR3 protein: CASSIYPGLNYGYTF

J gene: TRBJ2-1
D gene: -
V gene: TRBV9
clone size: -
CDR3 DNA: TGTGCCAGCAGCCCCCCTGGGGGGACAACTTATTGGTCCTACAATGAGCAGTTCTTC
CDR3 protein: CASSPPGGTTYWSYNEQFF

J gene: TRBJ1-2
D gene: -
V gene: TRBV9
clone size: -
CDR3 DNA: TGTGCCAGCAGCCAGGGGCACAACTATGGCTACACCTTC
CDR3 protein: CASSQGHNYGYTF

J gene: TRBJ1-1
D gene: -
V gene: TRBV7-9
clone size: -
CDR3 DNA: TGTGCCAGCAGCCGCTCACGGGTCCTCGGAGGGTACACTGAAGCTTTCTTT
CDR3 protein: CASSRSRVLGGYTEAFF

J gene: TRBJ1-2
D gene: -
V gene: TRBV7-9
clone size: -
CDR3 DNA: TGTGCCAGCAGCTTACGGGCGGGCTCCTATGGCTACACCTTC
CDR3 protein: CASSLRAGSYGYTF

J gene: TRBJ2-7
D gene: TRBD2
V gene: TRBV5-4
clone size: -
CDR3 DNA: TGTGCCAGCAGCCCGACCCCACTAGCGGGGGGTTACTACGAGCAGTACTTC
CDR3 protein: CASSPTPLAGGYYEQYF

J gene: TRBJ1-1
D gene: -
V gene: TRBV5-1
clone size: -
CDR3 DNA: TGCGCCAGCAGCTTGGTGCAACTTAACACTGAAGCTTTCTTT
CDR3 protein: CASSLVQLNTEAFF

J gene: TRBJ1-3
D gene: TRBD1
V gene: TRBV7-8
clone size: -
CDR3 DNA: TGTGCCAGCAGCTCCACAGGGGGCTCTGGAAACACCATATATTTT
CDR3 protein: CASSSTGGSGNTIYF

J gene: TRBJ1-4
D gene: -
V gene: TRBV9
clone size: -
CDR3 DNA: TGTGCCAGCAGCGACGGGGCGGACGGAAAACTGTTTTTT
CDR3 protein: CASSDGADGKLFF

J gene: TRBJ2-7
D gene: TRBD1
V gene: TRBV6-5
clone size: -
CDR3 DNA: TGTGCCGGTCAACCGGGACAGGGAATTCGGGAGCAGTACTTC
CDR3 protein: CAGQPGQGIREQYF

J gene: TRBJ1-6
D gene: -
V gene: TRBV6-5
clone size: -
CDR3 DNA: TGTGCCAGCAGCCCCCCCACAGGGCTCAATTCACCCCTCCACTTT
CDR3 protein: CASSPPTGLNSPLHF

J gene: TRBJ2-7
D gene: TRBD1
V gene: TRBV7-9
clone size: -
CDR3 DNA: TGTGCCAGCAGCTCCGGTCAGGACAGGGGCAGCGAGCAGTACTTC
CDR3 protein: CASSSGQDRGSEQYF

J gene: TRBJ2-1
D gene: TRBD2
V gene: TRBV7-3
clone size: -
CDR3 DNA: TGTGCCAGCAGCTTAAGCGGGGGGGCCTTGGATGAGCAGTTCTTC
CDR3 protein: CASSLSGGALDEQFF

J gene: TRBJ1-5
D gene: -
V gene: TRBV2
clone size: -
CDR3 DNA: TGTGCCAGCAGTAGGGAAGGGAATCAGCCCCAGCATTTT
CDR3 protein: CASSREGNQPQHF

J gene: TRBJ2-5
D gene: TRBD2
V gene: TRBV7-3
clone size: -
CDR3 DNA: TGTGCCAGCAGCTCAATGGGACTAGGGGAGACCCAGTACTTC
CDR3 protein: CASSSMGLGETQYF

J gene: TRBJ2-2
D gene: -
V gene: TRBV24-1
clone size: -
CDR3 DNA: TGTGCCACCAGTGGAGGGGGCACCGGGGAGCTGTTTTTT
CDR3 protein: CATSGGGTGELFF

J gene: TRBJ2-2
D gene: TRBD2
V gene: TRBV6-5
clone size: -
CDR3 DNA: TGTGCCAGCAGAGAGACTAGCGGGGGGTGGGAGCTGTTTTTT
CDR3 protein: CASRETSGGWELFF